What follows are 18 T cell receptor beta chains derived from one specimen sequenced in a study of CD8 T cells in ankylosing spondylitis. TCRdb redid the calling of the 5' RACE reads with MiXCR, one entry per CDR3 protein. The data show 250,000 or so distinct CDR3 sequences, roughly 18% seen once. Sequencing was done on a sample of blood, either unsorted or a sorted T cell fraction (not recorded which). The source is a male donor with ankylosing spondylitis or in good health (not recorded which).

This clonotype showed up just a few times. V is TRBV4-3 and J is TRBJ2-1; TRBD2 is a possible D gene (6 bases). Germline V gene data show CDR1 as LGHNA and CDR2 as YSLEER. The CDR3 totals 16 residues. With 3 bases removed from V and 2 bases from J, the gap between germline ends came to 14 bases. The CDR3 DNA follows: TGCGCCAGCAGCCAGGAGCGGGCTTACCCCTACAATGAGCAGTTCTTC. It specifies CASSQERAYPYNEQFF.

This clonotype has more than one count but fewer than ten. This chain links TRBV9 with TRBJ2-1; TRBD2 matches at 8 bases. Germline trimming cut 2 bases from V and 9 bases from J; bases unmatched to any gene: 7. Germline V CDR1 and CDR2: SGDLS, YYNGEE. This CDR3 has 14 residues. The chain's CDR3 is CASSVRGGIGEQFF. As DNA, the CDR3 is TGTGCCAGCAGCGTCCGGGGGGGGATAGGTGAGCAGTTCTTC. The variable domain in full, completed from reference TRBV9 and TRBJ2-1, reads DSGVTQTPKHLITATGQRVTLRCSPRSGDLSVYWYQQSLDQGLQFLIQYYNGEERAKGNILERFSAQQFPDLHSELNLSSLELGDSALYFCASSVRGGIGEQFFGPGTRLTVL.

In its sample, this clonotype was seen a few times. The genes are TRBV4-3 and TRBJ2-1; tentative D call: TRBD2 (5 bases). Per the germline V gene, CDR1 is LGHNA and CDR2 is YSLEER. Trimming took 3 bases from V and 4 from J, leaving 13 bases between them. The CDR3 loop spans 15 amino acids. The CDR3 is CASSQHAGGYNEQFF. CDR3 in DNA: TGCGCCAGCAGCCAGCACGCAGGCGGGTACAATGAGCAGTTCTTC.

This clonotype was counted ten times or more. J is TRBJ2-7 and V is TRBV4-1; 13 nucleotides match TRBD2. The CDR3 runs 16 residues. V was pared by 0 bases and J by 3 bases, with 2 bases of the junction left unmatched. Germline V gene lookup returns CDR1 MGHRA and CDR2 YSYEKL. The CDR3 coding sequence is TGCGCCAGCAGCCAAGAATGGACTAGCGGGAGCTACGAGCAGTACTTC. It encodes CASSQEWTSGSYEQYF.

The V and J genes are TRBV14 and TRBJ2-7; perhaps TRBD2 as D (6 bases). This CDR3 has 14 amino acids. The germline CDR1 and CDR2 sequences are SGHDN and FVKESK. The V end lost 4 bases, the J end lost 4 bases, and 14 bases lay between the germline ends. CDR3 residues: CASSRRTTPYEQYF. Here the CDR3 DNA reads TGTGCCAGCAGCCGAAGGACTACCCCTTACGAGCAGTACTTC.

The chain has TRBV29-1 and TRBJ1-2; D unresolved. The CDR3 totals 11 residues. Germline CDR1 is SQVTM and CDR2 is ANQGSEA. Trimming took off 4 bases at V and 5 bases at J, with 8 bases between the two ends. The CDR3 sequence: CSVVVGYGYTF. The CDR3 coding sequence is TGCAGCGTTGTTGTCGGTTATGGCTACACCTTC.

The chain combines TRBV7-2 with TRBJ2-3; D is possibly TRBD1 or TRBD2 (5 bases each). Between the trimmed V and J ends, which lost 5 bases and 7 bases, there was a span of 22 bases. Germline V gene sequence: CDR1 SGHTA, CDR2 FQGNSA. The CDR3 totals 16 residues. The CDR3 sequence is CASSRKSRDLGNTQYF. The CDR3 DNA is TGTGCCAGCAGCCGAAAAAGCCGGGACCTGGGGAATACGCAGTATTTT.

V is TRBV27 and J is TRBJ2-7; D remains unclear. The germline V gene has CDR1 MNHEY and CDR2 SMNVEV (reference sequence). V was clipped by 4 bases and J by 7 bases, with 11 bases between them. This CDR3 contains 12 residues. The CDR3 coding sequence is TGTGCCAGCAGTTATAGTGGGTGGGAGCAGTACTTC. Amino acids: CASSYSGWEQYF.

The chain has TRBV20-1 and TRBJ2-1, with 7 positions matching TRBD2. Germline V gene data show CDR1 as DFQATT and CDR2 as SNEGSKA (reference sequence). This CDR3 region has 14 residues. Germline trimming cut 3 bases from V and 10 bases from J; bases unmatched to any gene: 12. In DNA form, the CDR3 reads TGCAGTGCTAGGGCGCTAGCGGCTATTGTGGAGCAGTTCTTC. Its protein product is CSARALAAIVEQFF.

This clonotype was detected only a few times. CDR3 protein: CASSSVADGYTF. DNA for the CDR3: TGTGCCAGCAGCTCAGTGGCCGATGGCTACACCTTC. J is TRBJ1-2 and V is TRBV11-2; D not resolved. The ends were cut back, 4 bases at V and 6 bases at J, with 9 bases in the middle. CDR1 and CDR2 (germline): SGHAT, FQNNGV. The CDR3 is 12 amino acids.

This clonotype was observed a few times. The rearrangement uses TRBV12-3 or TRBV12-4 and TRBJ2-2; 8 nucleotides line up with TRBD1. Unmatched junction bases numbered 1, after V lost 4 bases and J lost 6 bases. CDR3 size: 13 residues. In DNA form, the CDR3 reads TGTGCCAGCAGTTCGACAGGGGCCGGGGAGCTGTTTTTT. Its translation is CASSSTGAGELFF.

In DNA, the CDR3 is TGTGCCAGCAGTCTAAGAGAAGAGGGCTATGGCTACACCTTC. It encodes CASSLREEGYGYTF. This sequence joins TRBV12-3 or TRBV12-4 and TRBJ1-2, with D unresolved. CDR3 length: 14 residues. Trimming shortened V by 5 bases and J by 4 bases, and 14 bases separated the two germline ends.

This clonotype was observed a few times. The J gene is TRBJ2-7, the V gene TRBV7-2; perhaps TRBD1 as D (6 bases). The length of the CDR3 is 14 residues. V was pared by 2 bases and J by 1 base, with 9 bases between. From germline, CDR1 is SGHTA and CDR2 FQGNSA. Here the CDR3 DNA reads TGTGCCAGCAGCTTACCAGGGGCGTCCTACGAGCAGTACTTC. The encoded protein is CASSLPGASYEQYF.

This clonotype has just a few counts. This sequence joins TRBV20-1 and TRBJ2-7; D may be TRBD2 (5 bases). Germline values: CDR1 DFQATT, CDR2 SNEGSKA (reference sequence). The V and J ends lost 0 bases and 0 bases respectively, with 12 bases between them. The CDR3 runs 15 residues. CDR3 region: CSARDHGVSSYEQYF. CDR3 sequence (DNA): TGCAGTGCTAGAGATCACGGGGTGAGCTCCTACGAGCAGTACTTC.

The genes are TRBV20-1 and TRBJ1-1; the match to TRBD1 covers 8 bases. Germline V gene lookup returns CDR1 DFQATT and CDR2 SNEGSKA (reference sequence). The CDR3 contains 14 residues. V trimming: 0 bases; J trimming: 6 bases; junction bases outside the gene matches: 6. The CDR3 region has the DNA TGCAGTGCTAGAGATGGGACAGGTCGAGCTGAAGCTTTCTTT. It yields the protein CSARDGTGRAEAFF.

The rearrangement joins TRBV25-1 to TRBJ2-2; D possibly corresponds to TRBD2 (5 bases). CDR3 length equals 15 residues. V was clipped by 1 base and J by 1 base, with 7 bases between them. Germline V gene lookup returns CDR1 MGHDK and CDR2 SYGVNS. This CDR3 is CASSEFGGNTGELFF. In DNA form, the CDR3 reads TGTGCCAGCAGTGAATTTGGAGGGAACACCGGGGAGCTGTTTTTT.

The rearrangement links TRBV7-9 to TRBJ2-7; D may be TRBD2 (5 bases). The CDR3 consists of 14 residues. The germline V gene has CDR1 SEHNR and CDR2 FQNEAQ (reference sequence). Trimming shortened V by 2 bases and J by 7 bases, and 15 bases separated the two germline ends. CDR3 DNA: TGTGCCAGCAGCTTACTCGGATTCTCGGGGGAGCAGTACTTC. Translating gives CASSLLGFSGEQYF.

The genes are TRBV29-1 and TRBJ2-3, with 7 bases fitting TRBD2. Germline values: CDR1 SQVTM, CDR2 ANQGSEA. The trim removed 4 bases at V and 2 bases at J, leaving 6 bases unmatched. The CDR3 is 14 amino acids. Here the CDR3 reads CSVGGLADTDTQYF. The CDR3 coding sequence is TGCAGCGTTGGAGGCCTAGCGGACACAGATACGCAGTATTTT.